This TCR beta chain was observed in a study of cytomegalovirus exposure and HLA in healthy donors. Study-level results: Subsequent analysis found a tendency for first-cohort TCR clusters to co-occur within the roughly 130 validation repertoires.

The protocol was immunoSEQ multiplex PCR, while the TCRdb copy is restricted to in-frame clones and leaves out a portion. This sample yields more than 250,000 clones, of which about nine tenths are seen a single time; 1% to 1.5% belongs to the top ten. About this clone itself: Its specificity is not known.

Sequencing was done on a sample of PBMCs. The clonotype originates from a woman in her 30s in good health and CMV-seropositive.

The CDR3 region has the DNA TGTGCCAGCAGTTGGGGAGCTAGCAATGAGCAGTTCTTC. It specifies CASSWGASNEQFF. This sequence joins TRBV27 and TRBJ2-1, with a weak D call TRBD2 (5 bases). The CDR3 totals 13 residues. CDR1 is MNHEY, CDR2 SMNVEV, per germline (reference sequence). The V end lost 4 bases, the J end lost 6 bases, and 10 bases lay between the germline ends.